The entry below gives a single TCR beta chain sequence along with its context. Its specificity is unknown. This entry comes from a study of long-term antiretroviral therapy in people with HIV. Study-wide background: Specimens dating back about a decade before the 2015 immediate-ART recommendation are the oldest included.

A v3.0 immunoSEQ assay was performed at survey level. Generated by immunoSEQ multiplex PCR, the TCRdb table keeps only in-frame clones and is missing some. The sample holds 20,000 to 25,000 clones, 79% seen once. Study findings and constraints: Clones that expanded before ART (that is, prior to treatment) dominated the repertoire at all time points. Specimens of blood were obtained during about 2003 to 2017, possibly under older ART regimens.

Between the trimmed V and J ends, which lost 8 bases and 2 bases, there was a span of 12 bases. Germline V lookup: CDR1 LNHDA, CDR2 SQIVND (reference sequence). This CDR3 is built from 13 residues. This material consisted of unsorted PBMCs, taken 1.2 years after starting antiretroviral therapy. The chain uses TRBV19 and TRBJ1-1, with D hard to call. This sequence was found in a woman between 40 and 50 years old with HIV. The CDR3 protein is CASGVSDNTEAFF. The CDR3 coding sequence is TGTGCCAGTGGGGTGTCGGATAACACTGAAGCTTTCTTT.